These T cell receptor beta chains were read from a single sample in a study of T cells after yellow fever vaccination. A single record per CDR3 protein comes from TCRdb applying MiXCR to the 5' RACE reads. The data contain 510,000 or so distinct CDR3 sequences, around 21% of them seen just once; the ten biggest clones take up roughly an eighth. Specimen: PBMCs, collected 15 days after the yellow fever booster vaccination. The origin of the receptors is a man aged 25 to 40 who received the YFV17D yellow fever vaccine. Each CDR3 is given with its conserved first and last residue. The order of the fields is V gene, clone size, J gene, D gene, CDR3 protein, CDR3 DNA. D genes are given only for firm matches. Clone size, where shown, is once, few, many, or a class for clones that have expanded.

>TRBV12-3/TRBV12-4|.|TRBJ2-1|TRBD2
CASSLGGGRINNEQFF
TGTGCCAGCAGTTTAGGAGGCGGGAGGATCAACAATGAGCAGTTCTTC
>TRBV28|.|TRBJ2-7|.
CASSRSASSYEQYF
TGTGCCAGCAGTAGGTCAGCAAGCTCCTACGAGCAGTACTTC
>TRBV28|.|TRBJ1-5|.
CASSFLGTSNQPQHF
TGTGCCAGCAGTTTCTTGGGGACTAGCAATCAGCCCCAGCATTTT
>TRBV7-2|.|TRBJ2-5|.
CASRFEAGQETQYF
TGTGCCAGCAGATTTGAAGCGGGTCAAGAGACCCAGTACTTC
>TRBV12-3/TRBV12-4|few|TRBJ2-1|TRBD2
CASRYTSGEQFF
TGTGCCAGCAGGTATACTAGCGGAGAGCAGTTCTTC
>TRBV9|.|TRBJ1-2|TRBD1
CASSLDRAEEGYTF
TGTGCCAGCAGTCTGGACAGGGCGGAGGAAGGCTACACCTTC
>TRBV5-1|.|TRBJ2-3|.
CASSLWGWTDTQYF
TGCGCCAGCAGCTTGTGGGGGTGGACAGATACGCAGTATTTT
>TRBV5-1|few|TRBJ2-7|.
CASRATGSYEQYF
TGCGCCAGCAGGGCCACAGGGTCCTACGAGCAGTACTTC
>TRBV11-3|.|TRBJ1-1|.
CASSLDQYSQEAFF
TGTGCCAGCAGCTTAGATCAGTACAGCCAGGAAGCTTTCTTT
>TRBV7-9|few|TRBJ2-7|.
CASSRREGQERYF
TGTGCCAGCAGCCGGCGCGAAGGACAAGAACGGTACTTC
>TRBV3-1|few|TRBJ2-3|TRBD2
CASSLNGGDTQYF
TGTGCCAGCAGCCTCAACGGGGGGGATACGCAGTATTTT
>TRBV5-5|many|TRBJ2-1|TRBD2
CASSSKAGEHNEQFF
TGTGCCAGCAGCTCCAAAGCGGGAGAACACAATGAGCAGTTCTTC
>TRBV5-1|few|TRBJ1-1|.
CASSGAIGNTEAFF
TGCGCCAGCTCTGGGGCCATAGGGAACACTGAAGCTTTCTTT
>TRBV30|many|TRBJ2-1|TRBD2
CAWTSGRDYNEQFF
TGTGCCTGGACTAGCGGGAGGGACTACAATGAGCAGTTCTTC
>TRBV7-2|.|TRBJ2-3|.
CASSSGTLGQYF
TGTGCCAGCAGCTCTGGGACACTAGGGCAGTATTTT
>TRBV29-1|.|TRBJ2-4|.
CSALQGSDIQYF
TGCAGCGCCTTACAGGGCTCGGACATTCAGTACTTC
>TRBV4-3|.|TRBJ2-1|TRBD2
CASSQVAGGPEQFF
TGCGCCAGCAGCCAAGTAGCGGGAGGGCCCGAGCAGTTCTTC
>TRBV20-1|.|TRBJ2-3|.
CSVQRSTDTQYF
TGCAGTGTTCAGCGGAGCACAGATACGCAGTATTTT
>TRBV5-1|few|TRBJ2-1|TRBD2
CASSSSGLDNEQFF
TGCGCCAGCAGCTCCTCGGGACTAGACAATGAGCAGTTCTTC
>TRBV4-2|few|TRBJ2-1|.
CASSQEAPYNEQFF
TGTGCCAGCAGCCAAGAGGCGCCCTACAATGAGCAGTTCTTC
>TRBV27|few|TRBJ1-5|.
CASSLSGQNSNQPQHF
TGTGCCAGCAGTTTAAGTGGGCAGAATAGCAATCAGCCCCAGCATTTT
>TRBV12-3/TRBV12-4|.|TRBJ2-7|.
CASSFQSYEQYF
TGTGCCAGCAGTTTCCAGTCCTACGAGCAGTACTTC
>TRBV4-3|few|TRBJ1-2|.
CASSQLQGNYGYTF
TGCGCCAGCAGCCAACTCCAGGGAAACTATGGCTACACCTTC
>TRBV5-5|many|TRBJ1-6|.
CASSLVAGETTPLHF
TGTGCCAGCAGCTTGGTGGCAGGGGAAACGACACCCCTCCACTTT
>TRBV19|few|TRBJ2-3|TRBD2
CASSMFWTSGLTDTQYF
TGTGCCAGTAGTATGTTTTGGACTAGCGGCCTCACAGATACGCAGTATTTT
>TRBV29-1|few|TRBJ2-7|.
CSVEEGPSYEQYF
TGCAGCGTTGAGGAGGGGCCGTCCTACGAGCAGTACTTC
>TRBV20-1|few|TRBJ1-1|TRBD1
CSARRDRDTEAFF
TGCAGTGCGCGTCGGGACAGAGACACTGAAGCTTTCTTT
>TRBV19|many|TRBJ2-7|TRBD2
CASSYSGAYEQYF
TGTGCCAGTAGTTATAGCGGGGCCTACGAGCAGTACTTC
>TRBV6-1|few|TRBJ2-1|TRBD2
CATGTSAYNEQFF
TGTGCCACCGGGACTAGCGCTTACAATGAGCAGTTCTTC
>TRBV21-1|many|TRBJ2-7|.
CASSKACGTFRLADLYEQYF
TGTGCCAGCAGCAAAGCTTGCGGGACTTTTAGACTAGCGGACCTCTACGAGCAGTACTTC
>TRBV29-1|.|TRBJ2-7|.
CSGRGHSYEQYF
TGCAGCGGGCGGGGACACTCCTACGAGCAGTACTTC
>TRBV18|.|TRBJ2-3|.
CASSRRDDTDTQYF
TGTGCCAGCTCAAGGCGGGACGACACAGATACGCAGTATTTT
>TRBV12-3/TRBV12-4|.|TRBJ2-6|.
CASRGGAGANVLTF
TGTGCCTCGAGGGGGGGCGCTGGGGCCAACGTCCTGACTTTC
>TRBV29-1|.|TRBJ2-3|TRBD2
CSVLGGGAGTQYF
TGCAGCGTTTTGGGGGGGGGAGCAGGTACGCAGTATTTT
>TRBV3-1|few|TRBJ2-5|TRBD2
CASSQERARGLAGETQYF
TGTGCCAGCAGCCAAGAAAGGGCACGAGGGCTAGCGGGAGAGACCCAGTACTTC
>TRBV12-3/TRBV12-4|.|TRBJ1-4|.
CASGRHGDNEKLFF
TGTGCCAGCGGACGACACGGCGATAATGAAAAACTGTTTTTT
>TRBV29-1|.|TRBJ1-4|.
CSATGGPDEKLFF
TGCAGCGCTACCGGTGGTCCGGATGAAAAACTGTTTTTT
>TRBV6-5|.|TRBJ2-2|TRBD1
CAAVDRATGELFF
TGTGCCGCGGTTGACAGGGCCACCGGGGAGCTGTTTTTT
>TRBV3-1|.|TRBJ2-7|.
CASSLGLEGTYEQYF
TGTGCCAGCAGCCTCGGGTTAGAGGGGACCTACGAGCAGTACTTC
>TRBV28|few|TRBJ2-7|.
CASSFVGAGRFYEQYF
TGTGCCAGCAGTTTCGTCGGGGCAGGGCGTTTTTACGAGCAGTACTTC
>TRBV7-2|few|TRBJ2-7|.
CASSLYSGSPYEQYF
TGTGCCAGCAGCTTATACAGTGGGAGTCCCTACGAGCAGTACTTC
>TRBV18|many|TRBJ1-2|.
CASSPVGRDIDGYTF
TGTGCCAGCTCACCCGTAGGCAGGGATATCGATGGCTACACCTTC
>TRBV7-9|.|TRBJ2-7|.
CASSSEGEQYF
TGTGCCAGCAGCTCAGAGGGGGAGCAGTACTTC
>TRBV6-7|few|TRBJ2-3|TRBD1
CASSQRDRGPLGDTQYF
TGTGCCAGCAGCCAACGGGACAGGGGGCCCTTGGGAGATACGCAGTATTTT
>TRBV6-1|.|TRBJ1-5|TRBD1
CASSHRRGLTQHF
TGTGCCAGCAGCCATCGAAGGGGGCTGACCCAGCATTTT
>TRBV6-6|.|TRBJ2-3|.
CASRGMGTDTQYF
TGTGCCAGCAGGGGGATGGGAACAGATACGCAGTATTTT
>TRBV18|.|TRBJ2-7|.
CASSPSLREQYF
TGTGCCAGCTCACCTAGTTTAAGGGAGCAGTACTTC
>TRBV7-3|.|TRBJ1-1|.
CASSRGSEGAFF
TGTGCCAGCAGCAGAGGTTCGGAGGGAGCTTTCTTT
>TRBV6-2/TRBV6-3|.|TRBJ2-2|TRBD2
CASSPGGLDANTGELFF
TGTGCCAGCAGCCCCGGGGGACTAGACGCGAACACCGGGGAGCTGTTTTTT
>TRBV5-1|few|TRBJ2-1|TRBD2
CASKLAGGYNEQFF
TGCGCCAGCAAACTAGCGGGAGGTTACAATGAGCAGTTCTTC
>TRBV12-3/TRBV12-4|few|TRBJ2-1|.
CASSRGGGSSYNEQFF
TGTGCCAGCAGCCGAGGGGGGGGAAGCTCCTACAATGAGCAGTTCTTC
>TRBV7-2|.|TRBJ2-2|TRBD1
CASSLSSGTGNPGELFF
TGTGCCAGCAGCTTGTCGTCTGGGACAGGGAACCCCGGGGAGCTGTTTTTT